Each of the 16 T cell receptor beta chains below was sequenced from the same sample in a study of sequential checkpoint blockade in melanoma. Here immunoSEQ multiplex PCR was the method, and the copy in TCRdb shows in-frame clones only, minus some. The sample holds about 40,000 clones, 80% to 90% seen once. Stated treatment: randomized to nivolumab then ipilimumab (arm A) or the reverse (arm B). Sequenced material: CD8+ T cells sorted from blood (inferred from file names), taken from a patient given nivolumab and ipilimumab in sequence. The receptors were gathered from a human donor with melanoma.

The chain uses TRBV29-1 and TRBJ2-1, with D tentatively TRBD2 (5 bases). Looked up from germline, CDR1 is SQVTM and CDR2 is ANQGSEA. The CDR3 sequence is 12 residues long. V shed 0 bases and J shed 12 bases, with 12 bases lying between them. DNA for the CDR3: TGCAGCGTTGAAGAAAGCGGTGAAGGGCAGTTCTTC. It encodes CSVEESGEGQFF.

This chain connects TRBV9 to TRBJ2-3; D is perhaps TRBD2 (6 bases). The CDR3 is 16 residues long. CDR1 SGDLS and CDR2 YYNGEE come from the germline V gene. V shed 5 bases and J shed 4 bases, with 20 bases lying between them. This CDR3 reads CASRDEWTTPPDTQYF. As DNA, the CDR3 is TGTGCCAGCAGAGATGAATGGACTACCCCTCCAGATACGCAGTATTTT.

The V and J genes are TRBV7-9 and TRBJ2-1, with 9 bases fitting TRBD1. V shed 6 bases and J 6 bases; nucleotides not matched to a gene: 9. The length of the CDR3 is 15 residues. CDR1 SEHNR and CDR2 FQNEAQ come from the germline V gene (reference sequence). The CDR3, as DNA: TGTGCCAGCAGTTCTCCGGGACAGGGCTCCAATGAGCAGTTCTTC. It yields the protein CASSSPGQGSNEQFF.

This chain joins TRBV7-6 and TRBJ2-7; 11 positions agree with TRBD1. Germline V lookup: CDR1 SGHVS, CDR2 FNYEAQ. This CDR3 region has 14 residues. V shed 5 bases and J 5 bases; nucleotides not matched to a gene: 5. Here the CDR3 DNA reads TGTGCCAGCAGCAATCAGGGACAGGGGGACGAGCAGTACTTC. Translating gives CASSNQGQGDEQYF.

This rearrangement joins TRBV5-8 to TRBJ2-7; D may be TRBD2 (6 bases). Germline CDR1 SGHTS, CDR2 YDEGEE. The germline V and J ends were trimmed by 0 bases and 7 bases, with 17 bases remaining between them. This CDR3 region has 15 residues. CDR3 nucleotides: TGTGCCAGCAGCTTGGAAATGGGGGGAATAAAAGAGCAGTACTTC. The encoded protein is CASSLEMGGIKEQYF.

The chain combines TRBV4-1 with TRBJ1-5; 7 positions match TRBD1. The CDR3 runs 16 residues. The germline V gene has CDR1 MGHRA and CDR2 YSYEKL. With V trimmed by 3 bases and J by 0 bases, 5 bases remained unmatched. The CDR3 DNA reads TGCGCCAGCAGCCAGGACAGGTTCGATAGCAATCAGCCCCAGCATTTT. It specifies CASSQDRFDSNQPQHF.

The V call is TRBV9, the J call TRBJ1-1; no reliable D call. The CDR3 totals 14 residues. From germline, CDR1 is SGDLS and CDR2 YYNGEE. The germline V and J ends were trimmed by 0 bases and 1 base, with 7 bases remaining between them. In nucleotides, the CDR3 is TGTGCCAGCAGCGTAGAGGAGGGGAACACTGAAGCTTTCTTT. It specifies CASSVEEGNTEAFF.

The chain employs TRBV9 and TRBJ1-1, with D tentatively TRBD1 (6 bases). The length of the CDR3 is 14 residues. The germline gives CDR1 SGDLS, CDR2 YYNGEE. Trimming left V 0 bases short and J 1 base short, with 7 bases between. The CDR3 DNA sequence: TGTGCCAGCAGCGTAGGGGGACAGAACACTGAAGCTTTCTTT. It encodes CASSVGGQNTEAFF. Based on the CDR3 plus reference TRBV9 and TRBJ1-1, the full variable domain is DSGVTQTPKHLITATGQRVTLRCSPRSGDLSVYWYQQSLDQGLQFLIQYYNGEERAKGNILERFSAQQFPDLHSELNLSSLELGDSALYFCASSVGGQNTEAFFGQGTRLTVV.

The chain employs TRBV29-1 and TRBJ2-1, with D maybe TRBD1 (6 bases). Trimming pared 4 bases from V and 6 bases from J, leaving 19 bases between. CDR1 SQVTM and CDR2 ANQGSEA come from the germline V gene. CDR3 size: 15 residues. The CDR3 is CSVGGQPGPFNEQFF. CDR3 coding DNA: TGCAGCGTTGGTGGACAGCCGGGGCCTTTCAATGAGCAGTTCTTC.

J is TRBJ2-2 and V is TRBV9, with TRBD1 identical over 8 bases. This CDR3 is 16 amino acids long. The V and J ends lost 3 bases and 0 bases, in that order; junction bases with no gene match: 4. Germline-derived CDR1 and CDR2 are SGDLS and YYNGEE. The CDR3 region has the DNA TGTGCCAGCAGCGAGGGGGGACAGGCGAACACCGGGGAGCTGTTTTTT. Its translation is CASSEGGQANTGELFF.

This sequence joins TRBV27 and TRBJ2-1; maybe TRBD1 (7 bases). The V end lost 6 bases, the J end lost 9 bases, and 21 bases lay between the germline ends. Germline lookup yields CDR1 MNHEY and CDR2 SMNVEV (reference sequence). This CDR3 region has 15 residues. CDR3 bases: TGTGCCAGCAGGGGGCGGGACAGCCTTCAGGGTGAGCAGTTCTTC. Translation gives CASRGRDSLQGEQFF.

This chain uses TRBV27 with TRBJ2-1; D is unclear. CDR1 and CDR2 (germline): MNHEY, SMNVEV (reference sequence). Trimming shortened V by 6 bases and J by 4 bases, and 10 bases separated the two germline ends. The CDR3 is 13 amino acids. The CDR3, as DNA: TGTGCCAGCAGGTTCGCGTTTTACAATGAGCAGTTCTTC. This codes for CASRFAFYNEQFF.

The genes are TRBV5-1 and TRBJ2-5; D is unresolved. V lost 4 bases to trimming and J lost 0 bases, with 10 bases between them. The germline CDR1 and CDR2 sequences are SGHRS and YFSETQ. The CDR3 extends over 14 amino acids. The CDR3 region is CASSVSAYQETQYF. Written as DNA, the CDR3 is TGCGCCAGCAGCGTCTCAGCGTACCAAGAGACCCAGTACTTC. The full variable domain, completed using reference TRBV5-1 and TRBJ2-5, is KAGVTQTPRYLIKTRGQQVTLSCSPISGHRSVSWYQQTPGQGLQFLFEYFSETQRNKGNFPGRFSGRQFSNSRSEMNVSTLELGDSALYLCASSVSAYQETQYFGPGTRLLVL.

The chain recombines TRBV27 with TRBJ2-1, with D perhaps matching TRBD2 (6 bases). Trimming took off 1 base at V and 6 bases at J, with 13 bases between the two ends. Germline CDR1 and CDR2: MNHEY and SMNVEV (reference sequence). This CDR3 is built from 15 residues. The CDR3 DNA follows: TGTGCCAGCAGTTTATTCGACGGAGGGGCCAATGAGCAGTTCTTC. Translating gives CASSLFDGGANEQFF.

V usage is TRBV4-3 and J usage is TRBJ1-2, with no clear D. This CDR3 is 15 amino acids long. CDR1 LGHNA and CDR2 YSLEER come from the germline V gene. V gave up 0 bases and J gave up 3 bases, with 11 bases separating them. CDR3 DNA: TGCGCCAGCAGCCAAGATGCCAGGCCACACTATGGCTACACCTTC. Translated: CASSQDARPHYGYTF.

The chain is built from TRBV19 and TRBJ2-1, with a possible D match to TRBD2 (5 bases). The CDR3 contains 13 residues. V gave up 4 bases and J gave up 4 bases, with 8 bases separating them. Per germline, CDR1 LNHDA and CDR2 SQIVND (reference sequence). As DNA, the CDR3 is TGTGCCAGTAGTACCGGGATTTACAATGAGCAGTTCTTC. It specifies CASSTGIYNEQFF.